In its sample, the clone carrying this TCR beta chain was seen a few times. The antigen remains unidentified. With V trimmed by 8 bases and J by 1 base, 16 bases remained unmatched. Germline-derived CDR1 and CDR2 are SEHNR and FQNEAQ (reference sequence). The CDR3 loop spans 17 amino acids. Methods described previously were used for bulk TCR libraries, and listed TCR primers were applied. One entry per CDR3 protein, called by TCRdb with MiXCR from the PCR reads. The sample shows about 320,000 distinct CDR3 sequences, 20% to 25% of them seen only once. These data are taken from a study of molecular identifiers for immune sequencing clone quantification. Whole-study context: Naive CD8 RNA (around 20,000 or 99,000 cells) was divided into five aliquots, with four sequenced. General study points: Naive cells had under 1% of molecules in clones above 20 RNA copies, effectors over 99%.

Input for naive CD8 libraries was roughly 17,000 to 1,100,000 sorted cells; the RNA fraction used was 10%, 30% or 50%. This TCR derives from a human donor in good health. Some libraries in this study had Jurkat cell RNA spiked in. Specimen: naive CD8+ T cells from blood, with Jurkat cell RNA spiked in. Subset here: FACS-sorted CD8+CD4-CCR7+CD45RA+ naive T cells. J is TRBJ1-1 and V is TRBV7-9, with 7 bases lining up with TRBD1. The CDR3 nucleotides read TGTGCCAGCTCCCGTGCCCTCGCCGGGACAGCGAACACTGAAGCTTTCTTT. Translation gives CASSRALAGTANTEAFF.